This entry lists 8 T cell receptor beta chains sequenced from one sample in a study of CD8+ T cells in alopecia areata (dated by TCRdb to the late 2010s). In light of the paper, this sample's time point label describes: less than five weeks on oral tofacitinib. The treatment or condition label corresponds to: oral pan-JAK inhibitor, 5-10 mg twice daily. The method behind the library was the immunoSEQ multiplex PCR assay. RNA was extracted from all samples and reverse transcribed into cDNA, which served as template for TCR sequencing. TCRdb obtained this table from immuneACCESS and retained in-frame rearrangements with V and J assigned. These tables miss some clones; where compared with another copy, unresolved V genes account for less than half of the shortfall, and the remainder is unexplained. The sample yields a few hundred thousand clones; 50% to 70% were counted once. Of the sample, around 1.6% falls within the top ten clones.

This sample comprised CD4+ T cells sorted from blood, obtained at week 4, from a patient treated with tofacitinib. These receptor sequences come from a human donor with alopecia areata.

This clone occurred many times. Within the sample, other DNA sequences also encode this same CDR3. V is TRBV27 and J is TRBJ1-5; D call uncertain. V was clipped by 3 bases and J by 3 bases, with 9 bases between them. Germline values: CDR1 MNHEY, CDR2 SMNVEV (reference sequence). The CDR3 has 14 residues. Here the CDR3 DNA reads TGTGCCAGCAGTTTTGCCGGCTTCAATCAGCCCCAGCATTTT. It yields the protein CASSFAGFNQPQHF.

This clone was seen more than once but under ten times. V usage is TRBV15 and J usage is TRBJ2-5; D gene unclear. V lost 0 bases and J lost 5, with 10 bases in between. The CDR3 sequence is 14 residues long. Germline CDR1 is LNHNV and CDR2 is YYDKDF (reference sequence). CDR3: CATSRDSATETQYF. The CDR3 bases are TGTGCCACCAGCAGAGATTCGGCGACTGAGACCCAGTACTTC. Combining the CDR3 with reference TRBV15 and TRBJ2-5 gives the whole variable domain DAMVIQNPRYQVTQFGKPVTLSCSQTLNHNVMYWYQQKSSQAPKLLFHYYDKDFNNEADTPDNFQSRRPNTSFCFLDIRSPGLGDTAMYLCATSRDSATETQYFGPGTRLLVL.

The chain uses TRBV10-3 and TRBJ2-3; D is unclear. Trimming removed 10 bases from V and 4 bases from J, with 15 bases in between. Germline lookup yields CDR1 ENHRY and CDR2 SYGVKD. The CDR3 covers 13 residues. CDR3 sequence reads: CATTPDLPDTQYF. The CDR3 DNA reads TGTGCCACCACACCCGATCTTCCAGATACGCAGTATTTT.

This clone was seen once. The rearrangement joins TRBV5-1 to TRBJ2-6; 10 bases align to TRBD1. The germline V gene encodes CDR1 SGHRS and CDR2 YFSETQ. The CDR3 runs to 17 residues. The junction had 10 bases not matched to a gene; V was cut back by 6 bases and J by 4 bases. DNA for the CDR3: TGCGCCAGCACCACCGGGACAGGGGTGGAAGGGGCCAACGTCCTGACTTTC. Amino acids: CASTTGTGVEGANVLTF.

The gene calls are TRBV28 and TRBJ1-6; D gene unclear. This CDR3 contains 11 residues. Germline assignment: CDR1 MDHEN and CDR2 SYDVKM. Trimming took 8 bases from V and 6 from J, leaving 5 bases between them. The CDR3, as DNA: TGTGCCAGCGCTATTAATTCACCCCTCCACTTT. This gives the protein CASAINSPLHF.

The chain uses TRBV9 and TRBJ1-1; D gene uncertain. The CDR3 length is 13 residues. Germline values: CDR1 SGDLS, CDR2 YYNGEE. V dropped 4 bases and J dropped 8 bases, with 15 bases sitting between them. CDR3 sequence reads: CASSPRLREEAFF. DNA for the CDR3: TGTGCCAGCAGCCCCCGCTTGAGGGAAGAAGCTTTCTTT.

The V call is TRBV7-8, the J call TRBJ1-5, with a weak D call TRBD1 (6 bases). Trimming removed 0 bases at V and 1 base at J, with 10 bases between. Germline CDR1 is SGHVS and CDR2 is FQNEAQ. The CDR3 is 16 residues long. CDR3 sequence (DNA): TGTGCCAGCAGCTTAGCGGGGACAACAAGCAATCAGCCCCAGCATTTT. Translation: CASSLAGTTSNQPQHF.

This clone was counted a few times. CDR3 nucleotide sequence: TGTGCCTGTAAGACAGGGTACGACACTGAAGCTTTCTTT. Protein product: CACKTGYDTEAFF. The gene calls are TRBV30 and TRBJ1-1, with 7 bases that match TRBD1. The CDR3 totals 13 residues. The germline V gene encodes CDR1 GTSNPN and CDR2 SVGIG (reference sequence). V shed 6 bases and J 3 bases; nucleotides not matched to a gene: 7.